Included here is one T cell receptor (beta chain) sequence, with context. These data are taken from a study of cytomegalovirus exposure and HLA in healthy donors. Study-level information: One earlier analysis, a look at around 170 million T cells, found some 100 million unique TCR beta sequences.

Everyone who donated was a healthy bone marrow donor. Germline lookup yields CDR1 LNHNV and CDR2 YYDKDF (reference sequence). There are 14 residues in the CDR3. V gave up 3 bases and J gave up 2 bases, with 11 bases separating them. Both 60 Vbeta primers and 13 Jbeta primers went into the PCR. Data came from immunoSEQ multiplex PCR; TCRdb stores just in-frame clones and leaves some out. The data show about 160,000 clones, 80% to 85% seen once. The sequenced material came from PBMCs. The genes are TRBV15 and TRBJ2-7, with D possibly matching TRBD1 (5 bases). The sequence was collected from a man aged 18 to 35 in good health and CMV-seronegative. The CDR3 protein is CATSRLTEPYEQYF. The CDR3 region has the DNA TGTGCCACCAGCAGGCTGACAGAGCCCTACGAGCAGTACTTC.